These 29 T cell receptor beta chains originate from one sample sequenced in a study of shared clonotypes between healthy human individuals. The method was immunoSEQ multiplex PCR; TCRdb's version includes in-frame clones alone and lacks a portion of them. The table has roughly 640,000 clones, less than 85% seen once; the top ten hold 1.5% to 2%. Material for sequencing was memory CD4+ T cells sorted from blood. This sample's subset: CD45RA-negative fraction. Every receptor here comes from a woman aged 25 to 45 in good health.

The chain uses TRBV11-1 and TRBJ2-1, with D possibly being TRBD1 (5 bases). Trimming shortened V by 1 base and J by 7 bases, and 14 bases separated the two germline ends. Per the germline V gene, CDR1 is SGHAT and CDR2 is FQDESV (reference sequence). This CDR3 contains 15 residues. The CDR3 DNA is TGTGCCAGCAGCTTAGGCCGACGTCAGGGAAATGAGCAGTTCTTC. Translating it yields CASSLGRRQGNEQFF.

The V and J genes are TRBV7-9 and TRBJ1-4; D not certain. In germline, CDR1 is SEHNR, CDR2 FQNEAQ (reference sequence). The CDR3 is made up of 14 amino acids. Trimming removed 6 bases from V and 4 bases from J, with 12 bases in between. The CDR3 sequence: CASSSPGFNEKLFF. CDR3 DNA sequence: TGTGCCAGCAGTTCGCCGGGTTTTAATGAAAAACTGTTTTTT.

This clone came up once. This sequence joins TRBV19 and TRBJ2-6, with 10 nucleotides matching TRBD2. V shed 5 bases, J shed 5 bases, and the junction held 12 bases outside the gene matches. CDR1 and CDR2 (germline): LNHDA, SQIVND (reference sequence). This CDR3 comprises 18 residues. The CDR3 DNA sequence: TGTGCCAGTAGTCCCAGGACTAGCGGCCATCTGTGGGCCAACGTCCTGACTTTC. Translating gives CASSPRTSGHLWANVLTF. Filled out from reference TRBV19 and TRBJ2-6, the complete variable domain reads DGGITQSPKYLFRKEGQNVTLSCEQNLNHDAMYWYRQDPGQGLRLIYYSQIVNDFQKGDIAEGYSVSREKKESFPLTVTSAQKNPTAFYLCASSPRTSGHLWANVLTFGAGSRLTVL.

In the case of this clone: Possible read error: a much larger clone is one base away. V usage is TRBV27 and J usage is TRBJ1-1; TRBD1 agrees at 7 bases. Germline CDR1 and CDR2: MNHEY and SMNVEV (reference sequence). The J segment lost 4 bases and the V segment lost 3 bases, leaving 2 bases of the junction unmatched. The length of the CDR3 is 13 residues. CDR3 residues: CASSFAGGTEAFF. CDR3 in DNA: TGTGCCAGCAGTTTCGCAGGGGGCACTGAAGCTTTCTTT.

Remarks on this clone: The sample has other DNA sequences that encode this CDR3 too. The chain combines TRBV2 with TRBJ1-1; D perhaps matches TRBD1 (6 bases). Trimming removed 4 bases from V and 2 bases from J, with 11 bases in between. The CDR3 consists of 14 residues. Germline-derived CDR1 and CDR2 are SNHLY and FYNNEI. DNA of the CDR3: TGTGCCAGCAGTGGACAGGCAGGTAACACTGAAGCTTTCTTT. Its translation: CASSGQAGNTEAFF.

This clone was found a few times. V and J are TRBV7-2 and TRBJ2-5; D remains unclear. CDR3 length equals 14 residues. Germline V lookup: CDR1 SGHTA, CDR2 FQGNSA. Trimming took off 3 bases at V and 2 bases at J, with 10 bases between the two ends. The DNA of the CDR3 is TGTGCCAGCAGCTTTTACGGAAATCAAGAGACCCAGTACTTC. It codes for CASSFYGNQETQYF.

V and J are TRBV21-1 and TRBJ1-2; the table calls TRBD1, which could not be checked here. TRBV21-1 is noted as a pseudogene. The CDR3 has 14 amino acids. CDR3 nucleotides: TGTGCCAGCAGCAAGCGGGACAGGGGGTATGGCTACACCTTC. This codes for CASSKRDRGYGYTF.

This clone was seen many times. The chain recombines TRBV20-1 with TRBJ1-1, with D unresolved. The CDR3 has 10 residues. CDR1 is DFQATT and CDR2 is SNEGSKA in the germline V gene (reference sequence). V was trimmed by 3 bases and J by 5 bases, leaving 4 bases between them. CDR3 amino acids: CSASETEAFF. In DNA form, the CDR3 reads TGCAGTGCTAGTGAGACTGAAGCTTTCTTT.

This clone appeared a few times. This chain uses TRBV7-9 with TRBJ1-1, with TRBD1 matching over 10 bases. V trimming: 1 base; J trimming: 3 bases; junction bases outside the gene matches: 2. Germline loops: CDR1 SEHNR, CDR2 FQNEAQ (reference sequence). CDR3 length: 15 residues. For the CDR3, the DNA is TGTGCCAGCAGCTTAGGGGGACAGGGGTACACTGAAGCTTTCTTT. Translated: CASSLGGQGYTEAFF.

The genes are TRBV14 and TRBJ2-1, with 8 nucleotides matching TRBD2. Germline V gene lookup returns CDR1 SGHDN and CDR2 FVKESK. The CDR3 consists of 15 residues. The J segment lost 7 bases and the V segment lost 4 bases, leaving 9 bases of the junction unmatched. The CDR3 sequence: CASSLGLGRFNEQFF. CDR3 DNA sequence: TGTGCCAGCAGCCTGGGACTAGGGAGATTTAATGAGCAGTTCTTC.

The chain combines TRBV6-4 with TRBJ2-1; 8 nucleotides align to TRBD2. Germline loops: CDR1 MRHNA, CDR2 SNTAGT. V was pared by 5 bases and J by 8 bases, with 11 bases of the junction left unmatched. The CDR3 totals 15 residues. The DNA for the CDR3 is TGTGCCAGCAGTTCCGAGTGGACTAGCATGGATGAGCAGTTCTTC. Amino acids: CASSSEWTSMDEQFF.

This clone has just one count. The rearrangement joins TRBV15 to TRBJ2-5; TRBD1 might be the D (5 bases). From germline, CDR1 is LNHNV and CDR2 YYDKDF (reference sequence). The CDR3 covers 14 residues. Between the trimmed V and J ends, which lost 5 bases and 4 bases, there was a span of 14 bases. The DNA for the CDR3 is TGTGCCACCAGCCCTCGACAGCTATCAGAGACCCAGTACTTC. Translated: CATSPRQLSETQYF.

The CDR3 protein is CASSLDLGQTMNTEAFF. The CDR3 DNA sequence: TGTGCCAGCAGCTTGGACCTAGGACAGACCATGAACACTGAAGCTTTCTTT. V is TRBV11-2 and J is TRBJ1-1; possibly TRBD1 for D (6 bases). The CDR3 spans 17 residues. Per the germline V gene, CDR1 is SGHAT and CDR2 is FQNNGV. V was trimmed by 3 bases and J by 0 bases, leaving 17 bases between them.

The chain recombines TRBV7-3 with TRBJ2-7; 9 nucleotides agree with TRBD1. V shed 5 bases, J shed 5 bases, and the junction held 4 bases outside the gene matches. The germline gives CDR1 SGHTA, CDR2 FQGTGA. The length of the CDR3 is 13 residues. CDR3 bases: TGTGCCAGCAGCCCGGACAGGGGACACGAGCAGTACTTC. Protein: CASSPDRGHEQYF.

Comment on this clone: Different DNA sequences within this sample yield the same CDR3. The chain couples TRBV7-9 to TRBJ2-3, with D perhaps TRBD2 (5 bases). The CDR3 has 13 residues. Germline CDR1 SEHNR, CDR2 FQNEAQ (reference sequence). Trimming stripped 5 bases from V and 4 bases from J, with 10 bases between. This CDR3 reads CASSLTGADTQYF. The CDR3 bases are TGTGCCAGCAGCCTAACCGGGGCAGATACGCAGTATTTT.

V is TRBV9 and J is TRBJ2-3; D ambiguous. The CDR3 spans 15 residues. Trimming left V 6 bases short and J 1 base short, with 15 bases between. The germline V gene encodes CDR1 SGDLS and CDR2 YYNGEE. The CDR3 reads CASTLGKQGTDTQYF. The CDR3 DNA follows: TGTGCCAGCACCCTTGGAAAACAAGGCACAGATACGCAGTATTTT.

With regard to this clone: Other DNA sequences within the sample encode an identical CDR3. The rearrangement joins TRBV28 to TRBJ1-1, with TRBD1 matching over 7 bases. The J segment lost 2 bases and the V segment lost 6 bases, leaving 6 bases of the junction unmatched. This CDR3 comprises 14 residues. Germline CDR1 MDHEN, CDR2 SYDVKM. CDR3 DNA: TGTGCCAGCAGATCCGGGACAGCAAACACTGAAGCTTTCTTT. Amino acids: CASRSGTANTEAFF.

The chain recombines TRBV5-6 with TRBJ1-1; D is ambiguous. The CDR3 totals 14 residues. Germline CDR1 and CDR2: SGHDT and YYEEEE. V was cut by 4 bases and J by 5 bases, with 15 bases left in between. CDR3 residues: CASSNERGRTEAFF. The CDR3 DNA reads TGTGCCAGCAGCAATGAAAGAGGGCGGACTGAAGCTTTCTTT.

The chain combines TRBV7-9 with TRBJ1-5, with D possibly TRBD1 on 6 matching bases. CDR1 is SEHNR and CDR2 is FQNEAQ in the germline V gene (reference sequence). V was trimmed by 1 base and J by 3 bases, leaving 7 bases between them. This CDR3 is built from 14 residues. CDR3: CASSLGTDNQPQHF. The DNA of the CDR3 is TGTGCCAGCAGCTTAGGGACAGACAATCAGCCCCAGCATTTT.

The chain uses TRBV19 and TRBJ2-2; maybe TRBD2 (6 bases). The germline V and J ends were trimmed by 4 bases and 4 bases, with 13 bases remaining between them. Germline CDR1 and CDR2: LNHDA and SQIVND (reference sequence). CDR3 length: 15 residues. The CDR3 coding sequence is TGTGCCAGTAGTACCTCTTACGGGAGCACCGGGGAGCTGTTTTTT. Amino acid sequence: CASSTSYGSTGELFF.

The CDR3 nucleotides read TGCGCCAGCAGTCCCGCCTGGGGGGACAGGGGTCTATACGAGCAGTACTTC. It is translated as CASSPAWGDRGLYEQYF. V is TRBV4-1 and J is TRBJ2-7; 10 bases fit TRBD1. Per the germline V gene, CDR1 is MGHRA and CDR2 is YSYEKL. Trimming at V came to 6 bases and at J to 4 bases, leaving 15 bases not matched to a gene. The CDR3 is 17 amino acids.

The gene calls are TRBV5-5 and TRBJ1-1, with 9 bases fitting TRBD1. V shed 3 bases and J 3 bases; nucleotides not matched to a gene: 6. The germline V gene encodes CDR1 SGHKS and CDR2 YYEKEE (reference sequence). The CDR3 is 15 residues long. This chain's CDR3 is CASSWDRAPDTEAFF. DNA for the CDR3: TGTGCCAGCAGCTGGGACAGGGCCCCGGACACTGAAGCTTTCTTT. Full variable domain (missing parts from reference TRBV5-5 and TRBJ1-1): DAGVTQSPTHLIKTRGQQVTLRCSPISGHKSVSWYQQVLGQGPQFIFQYYEKEERGRGNFPDRFSARQFPNYSSELNVNALLLGDSALYLCASSWDRAPDTEAFFGQGTRLTVV.

This clone occurred a few times. Written as DNA, the CDR3 is TGTGCCAGCAAAGGGTCAGAGAGACGCAATCAGCCCCAGCATTTT. Protein sequence: CASKGSERRNQPQHF. The rearrangement joins TRBV2 to TRBJ1-5; D gene ambiguous. CDR1 is SNHLY, CDR2 FYNNEI, per germline. The CDR3 is 15 amino acids. Trimming shortened V by 7 bases and J by 2 bases, and 15 bases separated the two germline ends.

Regarding this clone: A much larger clone is a single base away; this may be a read error. The chain joins TRBV5-5 to TRBJ2-5, with TRBD1 as a possible D gene (5 bases). Deletions cut 4 bases from V and 4 bases from J, with 5 bases between. CDR3 length: 11 amino acids. The germline CDR1 and CDR2 sequences are SGHKS and YYEKEE (reference sequence). The CDR3 sequence: CASSQGETQYF. The CDR3, as DNA: TGTGCCAGCAGCCAGGGAGAGACCCAGTACTTC.

The J gene is TRBJ2-7, the V gene TRBV29-1; unclear D gene. This CDR3 comprises 12 residues. With 6 bases removed from V and 2 bases from J, the gap between germline ends came to 11 bases. CDR1 is SQVTM, CDR2 ANQGSEA, per germline. CDR3 nucleotide sequence: TGCAGCGTGCCCGACCGAACCTACGAGCAGTACTTC. Translating it yields CSVPDRTYEQYF.

This clone was detected once. The chain employs TRBV6-5 and TRBJ2-5; D perhaps matches TRBD2 (6 bases). The length of the CDR3 is 16 residues. Trimming cost V 4 bases and J 1 base, with 16 bases left between them. The V gene's germline CDR1 is MNHEY and CDR2 SVGAGI. CDR3 region: CASSFIQVGGQETQYF. DNA for the CDR3: TGTGCCAGCAGTTTCATACAGGTGGGAGGCCAAGAGACCCAGTACTTC.

V usage is TRBV5-6 and J usage is TRBJ1-5, with D possibly TRBD1 on 6 matching bases. The CDR3 spans 18 residues. Germline V CDR1 and CDR2: SGHDT, YYEEEE. V was clipped by 0 bases and J by 0 bases, with 16 bases between them. The CDR3 nucleotides read TGTGCCAGCAGCTTGGGGCAGGGGTTACCGTATAGCAATCAGCCCCAGCATTTT. This gives the protein CASSLGQGLPYSNQPQHF.

The V call is TRBV5-6, the J call TRBJ2-1, with TRBD1 matching 7 bases. From germline, CDR1 is SGHDT and CDR2 YYEEEE. CDR3 length equals 15 residues. V gave up 4 bases and J gave up 3 bases; unmatched junction bases: 7. The CDR3 coding sequence is TGTGCCAGCAGCCCGGGACAGAGTTTCTACAATGAGCAGTTCTTC. Translating gives CASSPGQSFYNEQFF.

The V gene is TRBV6-5, the J gene TRBJ1-1; 9 bases match TRBD1. The length of the CDR3 is 12 residues. Germline CDR1 and CDR2: MNHEY and SVGAGI. J lost 11 bases, V lost 5 bases, and 6 bases had no gene match. The CDR3 sequence is CASSAGQGDAFF. CDR3 coding DNA: TGTGCCAGCAGTGCGGGACAGGGTGACGCTTTCTTT.